This T cell receptor beta chain was captured by sequencing in a study of CD8 T cells in ankylosing spondylitis. Study results and caveats: A TCR beta motif of fewer than ten highly homologous variants appeared characteristic of ankylosing spondylitis blood. Reportedly, disease-linked clones are significantly enriched in ankylosing spondylitis patients' matched synovial fluid.

This CDR3 comprises 14 residues. Trimming removed 7 bases at V and 0 bases at J, with 12 bases between. TCRdb reanalysed the 5' RACE reads using MiXCR and keeps one entry per CDR3 protein. The repertoire includes 300,000 to 350,000 distinct CDR3 sequences, over 12% of them detected once, and less than 1.1% sits in the top ten. Comment on this clonotype: Antigen: not known.

The sequencing sample was made of blood, either unsorted or a sorted T cell fraction (not recorded which). The chain uses TRBV12-3 or TRBV12-4 and TRBJ1-1, with D tentatively TRBD1 (5 bases). The TCR sequence derives from a male donor with ankylosing spondylitis or in good health (not recorded which). The CDR3 region has the DNA TGTGCCAGCAATAAGGGACCGCTGAACACTGAAGCTTTCTTT. It is translated as CASNKGPLNTEAFF.